This is a list of T cell receptor beta chains from one sample in a study of CD8+ T cells in alopecia areata. Repertoires were generated with immunoSEQ multiplex PCR, while TCRdb's copy carries only in-frame clones and drops some. The sample records some 190,000 clones, roughly 60% being singletons. This specimen consisted of CD4+ T cells sorted from blood, obtained at week 24, from a patient treated with tofacitinib. All receptors come from a human donor with alopecia areata. CDR3s include the opening cysteine and the closing phenylalanine or tryptophan. D genes are given only for firm matches. Clone size is shown for a subset of rows, as once, few, many or a class of expanded clone.

cdr3_nt: TGTGCCAGCAGTTTATCGAGGACTTTAGACGAGCAGTACTTC; cdr3_aa: CASSLSRTLDEQYF; j_call: TRBJ2-7; clone_size: NA; v_call: TRBV27; d_call: NA
cdr3_nt: TGTGCCAGCAGCTTAGCGACCGGTAGGACCACTGAAGCTTTCTTT; cdr3_aa: CASSLATGRTTEAFF; j_call: TRBJ1-1; clone_size: NA; v_call: TRBV11-2; d_call: NA
cdr3_nt: TGTGCCACCAGCAGCGAGATGCTGGGTCAGGGGTCGGGGGCCAACGTCCTGACTTTC; cdr3_aa: CATSSEMLGQGSGANVLTF; j_call: TRBJ2-6; clone_size: NA; v_call: TRBV15; d_call: NA
cdr3_nt: TGCAGCGTCTCTAAAAGACTAGCGGAAGAGACCCAGTACTTC; cdr3_aa: CSVSKRLAEETQYF; j_call: TRBJ2-5; clone_size: NA; v_call: TRBV29-1; d_call: TRBD2
cdr3_nt: TGTGCCAGTAGTATGGGGGCAGGGGCTGGCTATGGCTACACCTTC; cdr3_aa: CASSMGAGAGYGYTF; j_call: TRBJ1-2; clone_size: NA; v_call: TRBV19; d_call: NA
cdr3_nt: TGTGCCAGCAGCTTATTCTCTGGCACTGAAGCTTTCTTT; cdr3_aa: CASSLFSGTEAFF; j_call: TRBJ1-1; clone_size: few; v_call: TRBV7-8; d_call: NA
cdr3_nt: TGCAGTGCTAGTCAGGGTCAGCCCCAGCATTTT; cdr3_aa: CSASQGQPQHF; j_call: TRBJ1-5; clone_size: NA; v_call: TRBV20-1; d_call: NA
cdr3_nt: TGTGCCAGCAGCTTGGGAGGCACCAGAGAGACCCAGTACTTC; cdr3_aa: CASSLGGTRETQYF; j_call: TRBJ2-5; clone_size: NA; v_call: TRBV11-2; d_call: NA
cdr3_nt: TGCAGCACCCGCGCCGAGCGGGGGAGCACAGATACGCAGTATTTT; cdr3_aa: CSTRAERGSTDTQYF; j_call: TRBJ2-3; clone_size: NA; v_call: TRBV29-1; d_call: TRBD2
cdr3_nt: TGTGCCAGCAGCGTAGTCGGCAGGCAGAGCGGCTACACCTTC; cdr3_aa: CASSVVGRQSGYTF; j_call: TRBJ1-2; clone_size: NA; v_call: TRBV9; d_call: NA
cdr3_nt: TGTGCCTGGACGCGGCCGAGTTCACCCCTCCACTTT; cdr3_aa: CAWTRPSSPLHF; j_call: TRBJ1-6; clone_size: NA; v_call: TRBV30; d_call: NA
cdr3_nt: TGCGCCAGCAGACCTGGGACAGGGACTGGGAACGCTTTCTTT; cdr3_aa: CASRPGTGTGNAFF; j_call: TRBJ1-1; clone_size: NA; v_call: TRBV5-1; d_call: TRBD1
cdr3_nt: TGTGCCAGCAGTTTAACGGGGGTCTCTGGAAACACCATATATTTT; cdr3_aa: CASSLTGVSGNTIYF; j_call: TRBJ1-3; clone_size: NA; v_call: TRBV27; d_call: NA
cdr3_nt: TGTGCCAGCAGCTCTAACGTGATTGAGCAGTTCTTC; cdr3_aa: CASSSNVIEQFF; j_call: TRBJ2-1; clone_size: NA; v_call: TRBV9; d_call: NA
cdr3_nt: TGTGCCAGCAGCTTAGCGCTTTCGAAGGGGTCCTACGAGCAGTACTTC; cdr3_aa: CASSLALSKGSYEQYF; j_call: TRBJ2-7; clone_size: NA; v_call: TRBV7-9; d_call: NA
cdr3_nt: TGTGCCAGCAGTGGCCCACGACAGGGTCCTTCTGGCTACACCTTC; cdr3_aa: CASSGPRQGPSGYTF; j_call: TRBJ1-2; clone_size: few; v_call: TRBV25-1; d_call: TRBD1
cdr3_nt: TGTGCCAGCAGCCAAGACCGGGGGGGCCAATACGAGCAGTACTTC; cdr3_aa: CASSQDRGGQYEQYF; j_call: TRBJ2-7; clone_size: NA; v_call: TRBV4-2; d_call: TRBD2
cdr3_nt: TGTGCCAGCAGCTCACCGGGAGGCAAGAATGAGCAGTTCTTC; cdr3_aa: CASSSPGGKNEQFF; j_call: TRBJ2-1; clone_size: NA; v_call: TRBV5-6; d_call: TRBD2
cdr3_nt: TGTGCCAGCAGCTTAAAGGGTCCCACAGATACGCAGTATTTT; cdr3_aa: CASSLKGPTDTQYF; j_call: TRBJ2-3; clone_size: many; v_call: TRBV11-2; d_call: NA
cdr3_nt: TGTGCCTGGAGTGTAGACAGGGATAGTGGCTACACCTTC; cdr3_aa: CAWSVDRDSGYTF; j_call: TRBJ1-2; clone_size: NA; v_call: TRBV30; d_call: TRBD1
cdr3_nt: TGTGCCAGCAGTTTATTGGGGGCGCAGGACACTGAAGCTTTCTTT; cdr3_aa: CASSLLGAQDTEAFF; j_call: TRBJ1-1; clone_size: NA; v_call: TRBV27; d_call: NA
cdr3_nt: TGTGCCAGCAGTGAAGCGCTGGGGGTTAGCACTGAAGCTTTCTTT; cdr3_aa: CASSEALGVSTEAFF; j_call: TRBJ1-1; clone_size: NA; v_call: TRBV6-1; d_call: NA
cdr3_nt: TGTGCCAGTAGTATAGATGGGGTTGGCACAGATACGCAGTATTTT; cdr3_aa: CASSIDGVGTDTQYF; j_call: TRBJ2-3; clone_size: few; v_call: TRBV19; d_call: NA
cdr3_nt: TGTGCCACCAGCAGGGCCAACGGCGGGGCCAACGTCCTGACTTTC; cdr3_aa: CATSRANGGANVLTF; j_call: TRBJ2-6; clone_size: NA; v_call: TRBV15; d_call: NA
cdr3_nt: TGCGCCAGCAGCCAGCAGCTTATGAACACTGAAGCTTTCTTT; cdr3_aa: CASSQQLMNTEAFF; j_call: TRBJ1-1; clone_size: NA; v_call: TRBV4-3; d_call: NA
cdr3_nt: TGTGCCAGCAGTGCGCTAGCATTCAACAATGAGCAGTTCTTC; cdr3_aa: CASSALAFNNEQFF; j_call: TRBJ2-1; clone_size: NA; v_call: TRBV25-1; d_call: NA
cdr3_nt: TGTGCCAGCAGCTTTTACTCGGGGGACGAGCAGTACTTC; cdr3_aa: CASSFYSGDEQYF; j_call: TRBJ2-7; clone_size: NA; v_call: TRBV11-2; d_call: NA
cdr3_nt: TGTGCCAGCAGCCCAGGGGTTAGTCGGATCCCTATTCAGCCCCAGCATTTT; cdr3_aa: CASSPGVSRIPIQPQHF; j_call: TRBJ1-5; clone_size: few; v_call: TRBV7-2; d_call: NA
cdr3_nt: TGTGCCAGCAGCTTTAGTGGCCTAAATTCACCCCTCCACTTT; cdr3_aa: CASSFSGLNSPLHF; j_call: TRBJ1-6; clone_size: NA; v_call: TRBV5-6; d_call: NA
cdr3_nt: TGTGCCAGCAGTGAGATCGGACAGGGCCATTCCACAGATACGCAGTATTTT; cdr3_aa: CASSEIGQGHSTDTQYF; j_call: TRBJ2-3; clone_size: NA; v_call: TRBV6-1; d_call: TRBD1
cdr3_nt: TGTGCCAGCTCACCAGCCGGGACAGCGCCCTACAATGAGCAGTTCTTC; cdr3_aa: CASSPAGTAPYNEQFF; j_call: TRBJ2-1; clone_size: NA; v_call: TRBV18; d_call: TRBD1
cdr3_nt: TGTGCCAGCAGCTGGGGGCGGGACAGCGGGAATGAGCAGTTCTTC; cdr3_aa: CASSWGRDSGNEQFF; j_call: TRBJ2-1; clone_size: NA; v_call: TRBV5-6; d_call: NA
cdr3_nt: TGTGCCAGCAGCCAAGATCTTTGGGGGGAGACCCAGTACTTC; cdr3_aa: CASSQDLWGETQYF; j_call: TRBJ2-5; clone_size: NA; v_call: TRBV14; d_call: NA
cdr3_nt: TGTGCCAGCAGCCTCGCGGGGGGGCCCGACACCGGGGAGCTGTTTTTT; cdr3_aa: CASSLAGGPDTGELFF; j_call: TRBJ2-2; clone_size: once; v_call: TRBV7-2; d_call: TRBD2
cdr3_nt: TGTGCCAGCAGCAAGCAGGGTCCCCCCTACGAGCAGTACTTC; cdr3_aa: CASSKQGPPYEQYF; j_call: TRBJ2-7; clone_size: NA; v_call: TRBV11-1; d_call: NA
cdr3_nt: TGTGCCTGGAGGCTAACAGGGCCGGGCAATCAGCCCCAGCATTTT; cdr3_aa: CAWRLTGPGNQPQHF; j_call: TRBJ1-5; clone_size: NA; v_call: TRBV30; d_call: NA
cdr3_nt: TGTGCCAGCAGTTTTATGGGGTCTGGGGCCAACGTCCTGACTTTC; cdr3_aa: CASSFMGSGANVLTF; j_call: TRBJ2-6; clone_size: NA; v_call: TRBV27; d_call: NA
cdr3_nt: TGTGCCAGCAGTGCTGGGAAACTTACCTACGAGCAGTACTTC; cdr3_aa: CASSAGKLTYEQYF; j_call: TRBJ2-7; clone_size: few; v_call: TRBV2; d_call: NA
cdr3_nt: TGTGCCAGCAGAGCCGGGACAGGGGCAGTCGGGGAGCTGTTTTTT; cdr3_aa: CASRAGTGAVGELFF; j_call: TRBJ2-2; clone_size: NA; v_call: TRBV2; d_call: TRBD1
cdr3_nt: TGTGCCAGTGGCGAATACTCCTACGAGCAGTACTTC; cdr3_aa: CASGEYSYEQYF; j_call: TRBJ2-7; clone_size: NA; v_call: TRBV6-1; d_call: NA
cdr3_nt: TGTGCCTGGAGGAGAGGGGTAGGCGAAAAACTGTTTTTT; cdr3_aa: CAWRRGVGEKLFF; j_call: TRBJ1-4; clone_size: NA; v_call: TRBV30; d_call: NA
cdr3_nt: TGCAGCGTGGTCCTACAGGGGGCGGGGGGCAATCAGCCCCAGCATTTT; cdr3_aa: CSVVLQGAGGNQPQHF; j_call: TRBJ1-5; clone_size: NA; v_call: TRBV29-1; d_call: TRBD1
cdr3_nt: TGTGCCAGCAGCTTATTCTCCAGCTCCTACGAGCAGTACTTC; cdr3_aa: CASSLFSSSYEQYF; j_call: TRBJ2-7; clone_size: NA; v_call: TRBV7-2; d_call: NA
cdr3_nt: TGTGCCTGGAGACCCTGGACGACCCAATATGGCTACACCTTC; cdr3_aa: CAWRPWTTQYGYTF; j_call: TRBJ1-2; clone_size: NA; v_call: TRBV30; d_call: NA
cdr3_nt: TGTGCCAGCAGCTCACCAATACGGAGCTCCTACAATGAGCAGTTCTTC; cdr3_aa: CASSSPIRSSYNEQFF; j_call: TRBJ2-1; clone_size: NA; v_call: TRBV7-2; d_call: NA
cdr3_nt: TGTGCCAGCAGCTGGAAGACAGGCCGCGGTCAAACTGAAGCTTTCTTT; cdr3_aa: CASSWKTGRGQTEAFF; j_call: TRBJ1-1; clone_size: once; v_call: TRBV5-6; d_call: NA
cdr3_nt: TGCGCCAGCAGCTTTAATGTGGGAGAGACCCAGTACTTC; cdr3_aa: CASSFNVGETQYF; j_call: TRBJ2-5; clone_size: NA; v_call: TRBV5-1; d_call: NA
cdr3_nt: TGTGCCAGCAGTGGGGGCCTCGGGGCTTTCTTT; cdr3_aa: CASSGGLGAFF; j_call: TRBJ1-1; clone_size: NA; v_call: TRBV2; d_call: NA
cdr3_nt: TGTGCCAGCAGCCCCAATAGCGGGGGTAGGACAGATACGCAGTATTTT; cdr3_aa: CASSPNSGGRTDTQYF; j_call: TRBJ2-3; clone_size: NA; v_call: TRBV25-1; d_call: TRBD2
cdr3_nt: TGTGCCAGCAGCCAAGCAGGGGAGAGCAACTATGGCTACACCTTC; cdr3_aa: CASSQAGESNYGYTF; j_call: TRBJ1-2; clone_size: NA; v_call: TRBV4-2; d_call: NA
cdr3_nt: TGCAGCGCCACCGGGACAGGGGCCTACGAGCAGTACTTC; cdr3_aa: CSATGTGAYEQYF; j_call: TRBJ2-7; clone_size: NA; v_call: TRBV29-1; d_call: TRBD1
cdr3_nt: TGTGCCAGCAGCTTTGGGGGGTCCTACGAGCAGTACTTC; cdr3_aa: CASSFGGSYEQYF; j_call: TRBJ2-7; clone_size: NA; v_call: TRBV5-4; d_call: NA
cdr3_nt: TGTGCCAGCAGCTCTACAGGGGCTGGTGGCTATGGCTACACCTTC; cdr3_aa: CASSSTGAGGYGYTF; j_call: TRBJ1-2; clone_size: once; v_call: TRBV7-2; d_call: TRBD1
cdr3_nt: TGTGCCAGCGGTGGGAGCTCCTATAATTCACCCCTCCACTTT; cdr3_aa: CASGGSSYNSPLHF; j_call: TRBJ1-6; clone_size: NA; v_call: TRBV11-3; d_call: NA
cdr3_nt: TGTGCCAGCAGCTTAGTGGCTAGCGGGGGCCATTACAATGAGCAGTTCTTC; cdr3_aa: CASSLVASGGHYNEQFF; j_call: TRBJ2-1; clone_size: NA; v_call: TRBV7-2; d_call: TRBD2
cdr3_nt: TGTGCCACCGGGTCTGGGGCCAACGTCCTGACTTTC; cdr3_aa: CATGSGANVLTF; j_call: TRBJ2-6; clone_size: NA; v_call: TRBV15; d_call: NA
cdr3_nt: TGTGCCAGCAGCTTCGGGGGAAGTTCGGGGACCCAGTACTTC; cdr3_aa: CASSFGGSSGTQYF; j_call: TRBJ2-5; clone_size: once; v_call: TRBV5-6; d_call: NA
cdr3_nt: TGTGCCACCTCAGACAGGGTCCGGACTGAAGCTTTCTTT; cdr3_aa: CATSDRVRTEAFF; j_call: TRBJ1-1; clone_size: NA; v_call: TRBV19; d_call: TRBD1